What follows are 9 T cell receptor beta chains derived from one specimen sequenced in a study of T cell repertoires in cytomegalovirus infection. Each CDR3 protein is one row after TCRdb ran MiXCR on the reads. Of a few hundred thousand distinct CDR3 sequences listed, 25% are singletons. Their cognate antigens are unknown. The sequencing used cultured PBMCs, collected from culture after CMV antigen stimulation. The receptors shown here come from a human donor in good health (CMV status not recorded). Some clones in this sample may be carry-over from other donors' samples.

This clonotype showed up just a few times. The rearrangement joins TRBV6-2 or TRBV6-3 to TRBJ1-6, with 8 bases aligning to TRBD1. V lost 1 base, J lost 11 bases, and 7 bases stayed unmatched. Per germline, CDR1 MNHEY and CDR2 SVGEGT. This CDR3 comprises 15 residues. The DNA of the CDR3 is TGTGCCAGCAGTTACTTTGGACAGGGCGGAACACCCCTCCACTTT. Residues: CASSYFGQGGTPLHF.

J is TRBJ2-4 and V is TRBV7-2; 7 nucleotides line up with TRBD2. V lost 0 bases and J lost 4; bases outside the gene matches: 12. This CDR3 contains 18 residues. Germline CDR1 reads SGHTA; CDR2 reads FQGNSA. The CDR3 loop reads CASSLALTRRELKNIQYF. CDR3 sequence (DNA): TGTGCCAGCAGCTTAGCGCTAACTCGGCGGGAGTTGAAAAACATTCAGTACTTC.

This chain connects TRBV6-2 or TRBV6-3 to TRBJ2-5; 7 nucleotides line up with TRBD1. This CDR3 has 14 residues. Germline assignment: CDR1 MNHEY and CDR2 SVGEGT. V gave up 0 bases and J gave up 5 bases; unmatched junction bases: 3. In DNA form, the CDR3 reads TGTGCCAGCAGTTACTCACAGGGGACCGAGACCCAGTACTTC. It yields the protein CASSYSQGTETQYF.

This clonotype came up many times. The rearrangement uses TRBV7-2 and TRBJ1-2, with D possibly matching TRBD1 (5 bases). V lost 1 base, J lost 4 bases, and 10 bases lay in between. In germline, CDR1 is SGHTA, CDR2 FQGNSA. The CDR3 loop spans 14 amino acids. The CDR3 DNA reads TGTGCCAGCAGCTTAGGGGGCAGGCTCTATGGCTACACCTTC. Protein: CASSLGGRLYGYTF.

The chain links TRBV24-1 to TRBJ2-2; D not certain. Germline-derived CDR1 and CDR2 are KGHDR and SFDVKD. V was pared by 10 bases and J by 0 bases, with 8 bases between. The CDR3 has 13 residues. The CDR3 bases are TGTGCCACTTACGCGGCGAACACCGGGGAGCTGTTTTTT. Translation gives CATYAANTGELFF.

J is TRBJ2-3 and V is TRBV7-8; 10 bases map to TRBD2. The CDR3 is 13 amino acids. The germline V gene encodes CDR1 SGHVS and CDR2 FQNEAQ. After removal of 9 bases from V and 3 bases from J, the junction contained 3 bases not matched to a gene. DNA for the CDR3: TGTGCCAGTCTAGCGGGAGTGACAGATACGCAGTATTTT. Translated, it gives CASLAGVTDTQYF.

The chain recombines TRBV6-2 or TRBV6-3 with TRBJ1-1, with D unresolved. This CDR3 is 13 amino acids long. Germline V lookup: CDR1 MNHEY, CDR2 SVGEGT. V was trimmed by 2 bases and J by 5 bases, leaving 9 bases between them. The CDR3 DNA is TGTGCCAGCAGTTACAGGGATGTTACTGAAGCTTTCTTT. Translating it yields CASSYRDVTEAFF.

This chain uses TRBV4-1 with TRBJ2-3; D is uncertain. Between the trimmed V and J ends, which lost 0 bases and 0 bases, there was a span of 7 bases. The germline V gene has CDR1 MGHRA and CDR2 YSYEKL. This CDR3 is 15 amino acids long. The DNA for the CDR3 is TGCGCCAGCAGCCAAGACCACACTAGCACAGATACGCAGTATTTT. It is translated as CASSQDHTSTDTQYF.

At least ten counts were recorded for this clonotype. V usage is TRBV7-2 and J usage is TRBJ2-1; 7 bases agree with TRBD2. This CDR3 contains 13 residues. CDR1 and CDR2 (germline): SGHTA, FQGNSA. V trimming: 8 bases; J trimming: 4 bases; junction bases outside the gene matches: 5. CDR3 sequence: CASQEREYNEQFF. The CDR3 coding sequence is TGTGCCAGCCAGGAGCGGGAATACAATGAGCAGTTCTTC.